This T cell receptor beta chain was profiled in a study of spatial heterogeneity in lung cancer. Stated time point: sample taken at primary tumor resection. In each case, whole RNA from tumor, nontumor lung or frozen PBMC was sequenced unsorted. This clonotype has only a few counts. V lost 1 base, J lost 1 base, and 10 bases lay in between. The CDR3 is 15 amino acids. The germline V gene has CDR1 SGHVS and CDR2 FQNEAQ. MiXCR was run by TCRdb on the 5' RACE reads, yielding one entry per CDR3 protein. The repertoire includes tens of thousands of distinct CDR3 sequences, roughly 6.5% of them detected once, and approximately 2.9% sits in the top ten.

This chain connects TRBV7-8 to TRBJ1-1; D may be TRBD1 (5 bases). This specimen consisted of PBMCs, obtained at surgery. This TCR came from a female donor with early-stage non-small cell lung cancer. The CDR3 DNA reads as TGTGCCAGCAGCTTAGGACGGGGACCGAACACTGAAGCTTTCTTT. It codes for CASSLGRGPNTEAFF.